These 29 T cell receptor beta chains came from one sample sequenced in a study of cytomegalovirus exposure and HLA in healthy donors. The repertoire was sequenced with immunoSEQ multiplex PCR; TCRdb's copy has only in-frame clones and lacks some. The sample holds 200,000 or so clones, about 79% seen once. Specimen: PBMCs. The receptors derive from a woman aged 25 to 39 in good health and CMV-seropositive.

CDR3 region: CASSGQGGGEQYF. Written as DNA, the CDR3 is TGTGCCAGCAGTGGGCAGGGTGGTGGCGAGCAGTACTTC. V and J are TRBV2 and TRBJ2-7; D possibly corresponds to TRBD1 (5 bases). CDR3 length: 13 amino acids. V lost 4 bases and J 6 bases, leaving 13 bases between the germline ends. Germline CDR1 and CDR2: SNHLY and FYNNEI.

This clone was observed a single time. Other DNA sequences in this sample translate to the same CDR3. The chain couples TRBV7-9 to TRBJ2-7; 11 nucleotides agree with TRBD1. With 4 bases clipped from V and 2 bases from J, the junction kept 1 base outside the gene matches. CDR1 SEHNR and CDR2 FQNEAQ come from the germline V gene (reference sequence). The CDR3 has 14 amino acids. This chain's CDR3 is CASSSGQGAYEQYF. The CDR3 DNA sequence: TGTGCCAGCAGCTCGGGACAGGGGGCCTACGAGCAGTACTTC. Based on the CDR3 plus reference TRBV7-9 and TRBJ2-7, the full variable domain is DTGVSQNPRHKITKRGQNVTFRCDPISEHNRLYWYRQTLGQGPEFLTYFQNEAQLEKSRLLSDRFSAERPKGSFSTLEIQRTEQGDSAMYLCASSSGQGAYEQYFGPGTRLTVT.

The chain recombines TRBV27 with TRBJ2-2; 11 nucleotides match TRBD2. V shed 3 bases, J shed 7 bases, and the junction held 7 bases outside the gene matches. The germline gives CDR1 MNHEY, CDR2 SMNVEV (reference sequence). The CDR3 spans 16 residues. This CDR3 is CASSFWLAGGVGELFF. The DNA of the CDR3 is TGTGCCAGCAGTTTTTGGCTAGCGGGAGGTGTCGGGGAGCTGTTTTTT.

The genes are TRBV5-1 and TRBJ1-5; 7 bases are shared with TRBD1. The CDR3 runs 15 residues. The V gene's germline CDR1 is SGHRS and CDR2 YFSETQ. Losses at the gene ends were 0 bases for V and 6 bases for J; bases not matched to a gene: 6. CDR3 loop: CASSLGTGVSQPQHF. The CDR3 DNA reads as TGCGCCAGCAGCTTGGGGACAGGCGTCAGTCAGCCCCAGCATTTT.

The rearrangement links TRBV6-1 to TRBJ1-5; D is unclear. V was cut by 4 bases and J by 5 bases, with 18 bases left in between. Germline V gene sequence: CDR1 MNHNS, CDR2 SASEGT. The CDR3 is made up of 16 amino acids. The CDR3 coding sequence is TGTGCCAGCAGTGCCGAGGACTTAGGAGGCCATCAGCCCCAGCATTTT. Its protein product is CASSAEDLGGHQPQHF.

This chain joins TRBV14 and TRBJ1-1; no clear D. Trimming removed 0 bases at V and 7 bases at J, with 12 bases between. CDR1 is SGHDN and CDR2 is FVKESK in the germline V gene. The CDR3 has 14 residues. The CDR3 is CASSQEIGVLEAFF. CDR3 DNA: TGTGCCAGCAGCCAAGAGATCGGAGTCCTTGAAGCTTTCTTT.

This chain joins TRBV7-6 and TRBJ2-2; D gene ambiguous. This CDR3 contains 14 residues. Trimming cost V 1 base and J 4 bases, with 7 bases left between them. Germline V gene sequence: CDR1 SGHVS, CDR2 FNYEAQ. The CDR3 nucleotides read TGTGCCAGCAGCTTAGAGCAGGTCACCGGGGAGCTGTTTTTT. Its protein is CASSLEQVTGELFF. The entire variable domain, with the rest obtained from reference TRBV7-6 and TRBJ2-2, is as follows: GAGVSQSPRYKVTKRGQDVALRCDPISGHVSLYWYRQALGQGPEFLTYFNYEAQQDKSGLPNDRFSAERPEGSISTLTIQRTEQRDSAMYRCASSLEQVTGELFFGEGSRLTVL.

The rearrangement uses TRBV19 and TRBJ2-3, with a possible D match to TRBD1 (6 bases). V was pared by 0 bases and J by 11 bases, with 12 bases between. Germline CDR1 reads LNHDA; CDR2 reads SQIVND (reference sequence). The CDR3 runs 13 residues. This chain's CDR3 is CASSIDYRVGQYF. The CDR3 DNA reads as TGTGCCAGTAGTATAGACTACAGGGTCGGGCAGTATTTT.

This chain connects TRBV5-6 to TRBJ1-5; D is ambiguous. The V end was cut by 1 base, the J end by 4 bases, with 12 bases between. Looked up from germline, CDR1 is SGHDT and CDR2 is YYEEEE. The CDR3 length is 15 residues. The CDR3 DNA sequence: TGTGCCAGCAGCTTGAAACTAGAATCGAATCAGCCCCAGCATTTT. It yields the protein CASSLKLESNQPQHF. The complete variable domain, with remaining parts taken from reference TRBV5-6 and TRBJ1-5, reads DAGVTQSPTHLIKTRGQQVTLRCSPKSGHDTVSWYQQALGQGPQFIFQYYEEEERQRGNFPDRFSGHQFPNYSSELNVNALLLGDSALYLCASSLKLESNQPQHFGDGTRLSIL.

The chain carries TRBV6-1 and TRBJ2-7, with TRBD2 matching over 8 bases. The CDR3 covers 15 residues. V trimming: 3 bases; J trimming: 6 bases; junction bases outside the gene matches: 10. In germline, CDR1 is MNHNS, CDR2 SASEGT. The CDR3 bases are TGTGCCAGCAGTGACCTAAGGGCGGGGGGCGCCGAGCAGTACTTC. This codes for CASSDLRAGGAEQYF.

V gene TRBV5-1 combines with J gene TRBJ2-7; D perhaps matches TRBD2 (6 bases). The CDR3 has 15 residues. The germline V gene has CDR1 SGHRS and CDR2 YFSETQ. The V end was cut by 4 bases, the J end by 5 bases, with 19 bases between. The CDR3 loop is CASSRPGEGEDEQYF. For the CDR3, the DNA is TGCGCCAGCAGCCGCCCGGGAGAAGGGGAGGACGAGCAGTACTTC.

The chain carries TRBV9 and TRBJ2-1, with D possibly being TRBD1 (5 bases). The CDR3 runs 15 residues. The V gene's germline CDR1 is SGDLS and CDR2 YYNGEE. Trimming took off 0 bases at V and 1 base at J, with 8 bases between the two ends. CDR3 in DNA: TGTGCCAGCAGCGTAGACCAGGGATCCTACAATGAGCAGTTCTTC. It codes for CASSVDQGSYNEQFF.

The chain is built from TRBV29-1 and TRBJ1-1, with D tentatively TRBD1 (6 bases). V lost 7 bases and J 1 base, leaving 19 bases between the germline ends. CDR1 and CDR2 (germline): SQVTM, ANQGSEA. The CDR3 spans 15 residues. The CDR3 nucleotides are TGCAGCGCGGTACAGGGTAAGGGGAGGAACACTGAAGCTTTCTTT. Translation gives CSAVQGKGRNTEAFF.

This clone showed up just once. CDR3 protein: CASSPGQGTGELFF. In DNA form, the CDR3 reads TGTGCCAGCAGTCCGGGACAGGGAACCGGGGAGCTGTTTTTT. J is TRBJ2-2 and V is TRBV27, with 9 bases lining up with TRBD1. With V trimmed by 5 bases and J by 5 bases, 3 bases remained unmatched. Looked up from germline, CDR1 is MNHEY and CDR2 is SMNVEV (reference sequence). This CDR3 spans 14 amino acids.

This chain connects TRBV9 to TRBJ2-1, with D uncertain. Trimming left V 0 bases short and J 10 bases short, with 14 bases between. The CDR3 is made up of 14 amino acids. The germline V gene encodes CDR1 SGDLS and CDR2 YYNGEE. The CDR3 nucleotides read TGTGCCAGCAGCGTAGATCGAGGAATTGGAGAGCAGTTCTTC. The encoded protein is CASSVDRGIGEQFF.

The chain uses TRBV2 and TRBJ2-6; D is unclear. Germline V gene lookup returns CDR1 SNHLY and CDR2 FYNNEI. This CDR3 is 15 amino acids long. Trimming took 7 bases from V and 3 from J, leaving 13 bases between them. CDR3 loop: CASKTGSLGANVLTF. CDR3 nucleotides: TGTGCCAGCAAGACTGGCAGCCTTGGGGCCAACGTCCTGACTTTC.

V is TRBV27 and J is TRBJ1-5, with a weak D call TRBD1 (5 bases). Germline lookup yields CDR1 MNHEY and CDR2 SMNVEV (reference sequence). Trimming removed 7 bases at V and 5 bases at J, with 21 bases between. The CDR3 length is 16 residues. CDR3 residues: CASTFPGFPHDQPQHF. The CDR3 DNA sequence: TGTGCCAGCACCTTCCCAGGGTTCCCCCACGATCAGCCCCAGCATTTT.

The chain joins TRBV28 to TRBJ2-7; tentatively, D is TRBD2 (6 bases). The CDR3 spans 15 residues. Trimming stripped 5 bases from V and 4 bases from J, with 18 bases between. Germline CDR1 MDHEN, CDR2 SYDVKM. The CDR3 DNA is TGTGCCAGCAGTCTCGAAGGGAGGACCCCTTACGAGCAGTACTTC. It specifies CASSLEGRTPYEQYF.

The CDR3 sequence: CSVSASGSSYNEQFF. CDR3 nucleotides: TGCAGCGTGTCCGCTAGCGGGAGTTCGTACAATGAGCAGTTCTTC. This chain connects TRBV29-1 to TRBJ2-1, with 10 bases aligning to TRBD2. The CDR3 length is 15 residues. CDR1 is SQVTM, CDR2 ANQGSEA, per germline. J was trimmed by 4 bases and V by 6 bases; bases with no gene match: 9.

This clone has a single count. The CDR3 coding sequence is TGTGCCAGCAGCGTAGACCAGGGGGCGAGGACTGAAGCTTTCTTT. Amino acids: CASSVDQGARTEAFF. The V call is TRBV9, the J call TRBJ1-1, with 8 bases that match TRBD1. V was clipped by 0 bases and J by 5 bases; unmatched bases: 6. Per the germline V gene, CDR1 is SGDLS and CDR2 is YYNGEE. CDR3 length equals 15 residues. Together with reference TRBV9 and TRBJ1-1, the CDR3 gives the full variable domain: DSGVTQTPKHLITATGQRVTLRCSPRSGDLSVYWYQQSLDQGLQFLIQYYNGEERAKGNILERFSAQQFPDLHSELNLSSLELGDSALYFCASSVDQGARTEAFFGQGTRLTVV.

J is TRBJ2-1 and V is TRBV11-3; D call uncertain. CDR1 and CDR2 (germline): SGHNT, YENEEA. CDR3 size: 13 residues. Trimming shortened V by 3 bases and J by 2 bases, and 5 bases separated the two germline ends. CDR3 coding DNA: TGTGCCAGCAGCTTGGGCCCCTACAATGAGCAGTTCTTC. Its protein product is CASSLGPYNEQFF.

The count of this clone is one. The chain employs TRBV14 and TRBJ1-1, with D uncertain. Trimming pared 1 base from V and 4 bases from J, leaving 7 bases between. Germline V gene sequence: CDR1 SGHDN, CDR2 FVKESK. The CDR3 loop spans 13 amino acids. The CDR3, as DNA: TGTGCCAGCAGCCAAGTAGCGGGCACTGAAGCTTTCTTT. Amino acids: CASSQVAGTEAFF.

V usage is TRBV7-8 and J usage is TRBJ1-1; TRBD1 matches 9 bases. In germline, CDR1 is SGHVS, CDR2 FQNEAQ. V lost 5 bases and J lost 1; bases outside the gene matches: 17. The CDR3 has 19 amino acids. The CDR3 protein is CASSPSFSGQGGSNTEAFF. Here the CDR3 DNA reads TGTGCCAGCAGCCCATCCTTCTCGGGACAGGGAGGTTCGAACACTGAAGCTTTCTTT.

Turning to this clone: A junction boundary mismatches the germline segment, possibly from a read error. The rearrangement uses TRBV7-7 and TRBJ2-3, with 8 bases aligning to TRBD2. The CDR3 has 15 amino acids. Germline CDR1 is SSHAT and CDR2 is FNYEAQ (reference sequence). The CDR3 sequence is CASSQTGAGGDTQYF. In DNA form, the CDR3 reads TGTGCTAGCAGCCAAACCGGGGCGGGAGGAGATACGCAGTATTTT. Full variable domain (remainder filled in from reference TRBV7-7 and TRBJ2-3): GAGVSQSPRYKVTKRGQDVTLRCDPISSHATLYWYQQALGQGPEFLTYFNYEAQPDKSGLPSDRFSAERPEGSISTLTIQRTEQRDSAMYRCASSQTGAGGDTQYFGPGTRLTVL.

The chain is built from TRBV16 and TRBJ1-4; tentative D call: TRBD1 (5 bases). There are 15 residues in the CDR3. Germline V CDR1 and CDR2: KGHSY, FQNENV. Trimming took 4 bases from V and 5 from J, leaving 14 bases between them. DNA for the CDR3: TGTGCCAGCAGCCTCCCCCCGGGGGTAAATGAAAAACTGTTTTTT. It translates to CASSLPPGVNEKLFF.

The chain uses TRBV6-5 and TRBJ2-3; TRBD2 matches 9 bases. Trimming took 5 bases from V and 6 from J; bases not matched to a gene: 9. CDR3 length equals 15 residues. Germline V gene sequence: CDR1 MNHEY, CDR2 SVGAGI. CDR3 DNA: TGTGCCAGCAGTAGCCTAGCGGGATTTGCGGATACGCAGTATTTT. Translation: CASSSLAGFADTQYF.

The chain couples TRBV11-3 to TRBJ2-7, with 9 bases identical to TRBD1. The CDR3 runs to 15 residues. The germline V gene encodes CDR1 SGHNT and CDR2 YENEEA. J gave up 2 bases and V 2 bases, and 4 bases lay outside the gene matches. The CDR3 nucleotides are TGTGCCAGCAGCTTATCCGGGACAGGGCCCTACGAGCAGTACTTC. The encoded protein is CASSLSGTGPYEQYF.

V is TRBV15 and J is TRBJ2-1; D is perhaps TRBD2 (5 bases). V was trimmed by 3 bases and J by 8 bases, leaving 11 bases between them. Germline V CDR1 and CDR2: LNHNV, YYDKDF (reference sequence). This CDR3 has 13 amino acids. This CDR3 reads CATSRDLDYEQFF. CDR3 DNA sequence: TGTGCCACCAGCAGGGACCTGGACTATGAGCAGTTCTTC. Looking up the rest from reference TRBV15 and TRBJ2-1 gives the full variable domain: DAMVIQNPRYQVTQFGKPVTLSCSQTLNHNVMYWYQQKSSQAPKLLFHYYDKDFNNEADTPDNFQSRRPNTSFCFLDIRSPGLGDTAMYLCATSRDLDYEQFFGPGTRLTVL.

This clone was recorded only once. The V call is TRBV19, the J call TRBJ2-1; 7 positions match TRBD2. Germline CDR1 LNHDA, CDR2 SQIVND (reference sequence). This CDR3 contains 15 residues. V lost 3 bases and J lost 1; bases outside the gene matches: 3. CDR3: CASSILAASYNEQFF. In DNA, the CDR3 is TGTGCCAGTAGTATTCTAGCGGCATCCTACAATGAGCAGTTCTTC.